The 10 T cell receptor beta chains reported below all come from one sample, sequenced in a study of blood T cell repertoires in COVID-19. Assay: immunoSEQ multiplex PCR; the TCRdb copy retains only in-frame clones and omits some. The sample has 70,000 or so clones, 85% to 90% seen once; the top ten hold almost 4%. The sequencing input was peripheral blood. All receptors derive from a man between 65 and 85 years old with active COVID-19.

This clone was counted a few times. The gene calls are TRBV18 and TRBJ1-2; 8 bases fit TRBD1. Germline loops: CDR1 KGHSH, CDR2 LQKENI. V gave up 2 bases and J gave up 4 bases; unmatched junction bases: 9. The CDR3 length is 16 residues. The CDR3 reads CASSPDRGRWGYGYTF. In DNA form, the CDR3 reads TGTGCCAGCTCACCAGACAGGGGCCGCTGGGGCTATGGCTACACCTTC.

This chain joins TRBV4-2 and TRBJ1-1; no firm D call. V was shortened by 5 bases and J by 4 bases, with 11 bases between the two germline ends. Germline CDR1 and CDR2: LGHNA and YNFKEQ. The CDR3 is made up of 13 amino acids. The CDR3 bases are TGTGCCAGCAGCGCAAGAGGTCCCACTGAAGCTTTCTTT. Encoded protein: CASSARGPTEAFF.

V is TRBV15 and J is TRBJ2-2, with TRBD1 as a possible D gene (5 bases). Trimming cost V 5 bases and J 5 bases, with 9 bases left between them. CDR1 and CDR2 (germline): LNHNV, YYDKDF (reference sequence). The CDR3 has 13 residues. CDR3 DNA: TGTGCCACCAGCGGGGCTGGAACCGGGGAGCTGTTTTTT. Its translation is CATSGAGTGELFF.

The CDR3 nucleotides are TGTGCCAGCAGCTCCGACAGCAGGAGTGAAAAACTGTTTTTT. It encodes CASSSDSRSEKLFF. The rearrangement links TRBV2 to TRBJ1-4, with D possibly being TRBD1 (5 bases). The V gene lost 6 bases and the J gene lost 7 bases, with 15 bases spanning the gap. Germline lookup yields CDR1 SNHLY and CDR2 FYNNEI. The CDR3 covers 14 residues. The whole variable domain, filled in from reference TRBV2 and TRBJ1-4, reads EPEVTQTPSHQVTQMGQEVILRCVPISNHLYFYWYRQILGQKVEFLVSFYNNEISEKSEIFDDQFSVERPDGSNFTLKIRSTKLEDSAMYFCASSSDSRSEKLFFGSGTQLSVL.

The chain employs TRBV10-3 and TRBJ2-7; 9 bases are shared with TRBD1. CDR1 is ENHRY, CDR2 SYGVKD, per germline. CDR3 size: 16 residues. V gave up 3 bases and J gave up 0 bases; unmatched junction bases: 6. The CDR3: CAISDPDRGLSYEQYF. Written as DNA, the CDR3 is TGTGCCATCAGTGACCCGGACAGGGGCCTCTCCTACGAGCAGTACTTC.

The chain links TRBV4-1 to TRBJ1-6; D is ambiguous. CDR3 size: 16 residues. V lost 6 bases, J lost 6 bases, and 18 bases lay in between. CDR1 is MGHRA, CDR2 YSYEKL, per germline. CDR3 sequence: CASSTLGLQLNSPLHF. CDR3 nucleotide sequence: TGCGCCAGCAGTACCCTCGGACTGCAACTTAATTCACCCCTCCACTTT.

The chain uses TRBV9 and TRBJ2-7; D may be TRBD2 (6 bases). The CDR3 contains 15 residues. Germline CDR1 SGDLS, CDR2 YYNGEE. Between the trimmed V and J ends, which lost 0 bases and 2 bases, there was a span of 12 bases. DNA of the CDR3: TGTGCCAGCAGCGTAGAGGGGACTTTCCCCTACGAGCAGTACTTC. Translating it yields CASSVEGTFPYEQYF.

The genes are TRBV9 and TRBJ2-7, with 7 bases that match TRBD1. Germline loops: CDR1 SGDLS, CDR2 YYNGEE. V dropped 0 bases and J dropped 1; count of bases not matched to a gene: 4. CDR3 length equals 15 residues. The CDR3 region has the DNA TGTGCCAGCAGCGTAGGGTCGGGACAGTCCTACGAGCAGTACTTC. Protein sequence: CASSVGSGQSYEQYF.

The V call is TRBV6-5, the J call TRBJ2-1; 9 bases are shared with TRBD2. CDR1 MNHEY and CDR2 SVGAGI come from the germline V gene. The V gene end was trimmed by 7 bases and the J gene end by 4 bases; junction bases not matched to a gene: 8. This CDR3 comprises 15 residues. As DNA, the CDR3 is TGTGCCAGCACTTTAGCGGGAGCTTTTTACAATGAGCAGTTCTTC. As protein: CASTLAGAFYNEQFF.

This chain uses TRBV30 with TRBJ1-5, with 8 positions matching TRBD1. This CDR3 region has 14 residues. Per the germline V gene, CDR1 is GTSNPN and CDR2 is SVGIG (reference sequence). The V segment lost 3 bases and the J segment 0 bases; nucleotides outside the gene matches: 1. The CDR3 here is CAWSQGASNQPQHF. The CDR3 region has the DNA TGTGCCTGGAGCCAGGGGGCTAGCAATCAGCCCCAGCATTTT.